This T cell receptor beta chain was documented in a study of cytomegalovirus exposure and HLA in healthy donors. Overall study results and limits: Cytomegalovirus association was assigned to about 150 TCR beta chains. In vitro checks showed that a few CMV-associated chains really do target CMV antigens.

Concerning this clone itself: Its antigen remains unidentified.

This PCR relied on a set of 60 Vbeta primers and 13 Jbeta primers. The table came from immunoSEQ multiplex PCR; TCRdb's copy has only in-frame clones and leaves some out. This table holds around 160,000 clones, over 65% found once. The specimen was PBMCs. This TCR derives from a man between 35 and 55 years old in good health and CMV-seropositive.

CDR3 sequence reads: CASTRGEGVETQYF. CDR3 bases: TGTGCCAGCACCCGGGGAGAGGGAGTGGAGACCCAGTACTTC. V and J are TRBV6-1 and TRBJ2-5; D is possibly TRBD2 (5 bases). This CDR3 contains 14 residues. Germline CDR1 and CDR2: MNHNS and SASEGT. V was shortened by 7 bases and J by 5 bases, with 17 bases between the two germline ends.